This T cell receptor beta chain is drawn from a study of spatial heterogeneity in lung cancer. Every TCR cDNA molecule bore a unique molecular identifier. TCRdb reprocessed the 5' RACE reads with MiXCR, giving one entry per CDR3 protein. This table holds 35,000 to 45,000 distinct CDR3 sequences, over 6.5% found once. Time point in this sample: blood at routine non-recurrence follow-up after resection. Germline V gene lookup returns CDR1 DFQATT and CDR2 SNEGSKA (reference sequence). The CDR3 contains 14 residues. Trimming stripped 6 bases from V and 0 bases from J, with 12 bases between. This clonotype was detected only a few times.

The sequence came from a male donor with early-stage non-small cell lung cancer. The chain links TRBV20-1 to TRBJ1-3, with D perhaps TRBD1 (5 bases). Specimen: PBMCs, collected at follow-up. CDR3 amino acids: CSADRGTSGNTIYF. CDR3 nucleotide sequence: TGCAGTGCCGACCGGGGGACCTCTGGAAACACCATATATTTT.